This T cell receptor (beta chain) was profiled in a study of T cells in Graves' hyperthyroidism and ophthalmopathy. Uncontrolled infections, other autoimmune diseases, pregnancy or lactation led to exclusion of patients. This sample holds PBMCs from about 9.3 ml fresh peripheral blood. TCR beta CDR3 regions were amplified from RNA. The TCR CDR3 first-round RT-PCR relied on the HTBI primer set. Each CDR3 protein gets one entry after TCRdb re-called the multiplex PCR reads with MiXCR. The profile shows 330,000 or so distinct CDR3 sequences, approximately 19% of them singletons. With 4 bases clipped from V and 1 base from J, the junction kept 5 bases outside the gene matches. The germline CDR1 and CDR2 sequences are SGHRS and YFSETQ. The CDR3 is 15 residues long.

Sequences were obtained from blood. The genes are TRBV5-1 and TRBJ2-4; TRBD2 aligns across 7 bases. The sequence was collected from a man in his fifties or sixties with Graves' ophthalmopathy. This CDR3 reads CASSTGGGAKNIQYF. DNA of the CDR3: TGCGCCAGCAGCACGGGAGGAGGGGCCAAAAACATTCAGTACTTC.